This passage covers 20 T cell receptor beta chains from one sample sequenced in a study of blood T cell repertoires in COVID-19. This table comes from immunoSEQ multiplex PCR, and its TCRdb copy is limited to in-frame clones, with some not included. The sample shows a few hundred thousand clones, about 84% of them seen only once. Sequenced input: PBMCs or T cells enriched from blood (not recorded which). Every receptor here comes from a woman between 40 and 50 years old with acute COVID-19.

CDR3 protein: CASSLRDRGINEQFF. In DNA, the CDR3 is TGCGCCAGCAGCTTACGGGACAGGGGAATCAATGAGCAGTTCTTC. The V gene is TRBV5-1, the J gene TRBJ2-1; 10 positions match TRBD1. J was trimmed by 6 bases and V by 2 bases; bases with no gene match: 5. The CDR3 is made up of 15 amino acids. The V gene's germline CDR1 is SGHRS and CDR2 YFSETQ.

CDR3 sequence: CASSLNRGNQPQHF. Here the CDR3 DNA reads TGTGCCAGCAGCCTTAACAGGGGGAATCAGCCCCAGCATTTT. The chain employs TRBV3-1 (or the pseudogene TRBV3-2) and TRBJ1-5; TRBD1 aligns across 8 bases. Germline CDR1 LGHDT, CDR2 YNNKEL (reference sequence). The CDR3 is 14 amino acids. V was clipped by 4 bases and J by 4 bases; unmatched bases: 3.

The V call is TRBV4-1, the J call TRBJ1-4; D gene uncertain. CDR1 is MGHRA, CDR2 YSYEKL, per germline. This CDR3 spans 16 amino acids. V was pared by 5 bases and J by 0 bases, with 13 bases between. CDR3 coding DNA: TGCGCCAGCAGCACTCCCCGTGCCGCAACTAATGAAAAACTGTTTTTT. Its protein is CASSTPRAATNEKLFF.

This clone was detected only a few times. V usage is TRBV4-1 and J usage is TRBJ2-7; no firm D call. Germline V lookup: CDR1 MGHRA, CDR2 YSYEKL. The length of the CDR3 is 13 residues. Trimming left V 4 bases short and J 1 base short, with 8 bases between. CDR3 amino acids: CASSLDMSYEQYF. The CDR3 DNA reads TGCGCCAGCAGCCTCGACATGTCCTACGAGCAGTACTTC.

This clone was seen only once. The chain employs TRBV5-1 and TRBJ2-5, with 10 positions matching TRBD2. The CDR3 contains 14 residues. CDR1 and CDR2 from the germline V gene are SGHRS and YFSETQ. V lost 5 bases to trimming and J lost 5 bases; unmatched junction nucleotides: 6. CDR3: CASRAGTSVETQYF. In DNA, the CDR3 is TGCGCCAGCAGAGCCGGGACTAGCGTTGAGACCCAGTACTTC.

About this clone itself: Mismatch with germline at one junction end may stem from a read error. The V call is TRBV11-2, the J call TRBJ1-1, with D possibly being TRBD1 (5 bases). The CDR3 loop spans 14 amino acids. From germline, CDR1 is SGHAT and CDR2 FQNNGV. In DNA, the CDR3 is TGTGCCAGCAGCGTAGAACGGGGGGACACTGAAGCTTTCTTT. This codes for CASSVERGDTEAFF.

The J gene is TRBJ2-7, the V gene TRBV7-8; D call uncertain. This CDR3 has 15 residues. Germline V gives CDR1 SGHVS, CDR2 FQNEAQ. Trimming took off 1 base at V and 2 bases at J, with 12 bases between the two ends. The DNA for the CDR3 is TGTGCCAGCAGCTTAGATGCCGGGTTGACCTACGAGCAGTACTTC. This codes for CASSLDAGLTYEQYF.

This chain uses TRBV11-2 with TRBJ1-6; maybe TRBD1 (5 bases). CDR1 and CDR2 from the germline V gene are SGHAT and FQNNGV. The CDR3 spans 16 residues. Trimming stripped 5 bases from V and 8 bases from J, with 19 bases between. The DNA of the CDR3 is TGTGCCAGCAGCCCTACGGGCAGGGTCTCGTATTCACCCCTCCACTTT. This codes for CASSPTGRVSYSPLHF. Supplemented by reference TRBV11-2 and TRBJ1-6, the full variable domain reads EAGVAQSPRYKIIEKRQSVAFWCNPISGHATLYWYQQILGQGPKLLIQFQNNGVVDDSQLPKDRFSAERLKGVDSTLKIQPAKLEDSAVYLCASSPTGRVSYSPLHFGNGTRLTVT.

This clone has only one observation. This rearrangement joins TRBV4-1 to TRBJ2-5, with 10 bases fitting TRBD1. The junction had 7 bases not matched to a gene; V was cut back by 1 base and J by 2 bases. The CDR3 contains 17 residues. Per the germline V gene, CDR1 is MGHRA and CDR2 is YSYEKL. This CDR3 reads CASSQGVPGQGQETQYF. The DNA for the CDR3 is TGCGCCAGCAGCCAAGGGGTCCCGGGACAGGGGCAAGAGACCCAGTACTTC.

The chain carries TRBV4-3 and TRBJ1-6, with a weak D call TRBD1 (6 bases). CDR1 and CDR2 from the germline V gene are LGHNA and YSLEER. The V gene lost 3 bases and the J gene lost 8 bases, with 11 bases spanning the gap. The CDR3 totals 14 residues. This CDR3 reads CASSQGTMDSPLHF. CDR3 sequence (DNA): TGCGCCAGCAGCCAGGGGACAATGGATTCACCCCTCCACTTT.

CDR3 sequence reads: CASGSGSNQPQHF. Written as DNA, the CDR3 is TGTGCCAGCGGTAGCGGGAGCAATCAGCCCCAGCATTTT. The V and J genes are TRBV3-1 (or the pseudogene TRBV3-2) and TRBJ1-5; D is uncertain. CDR3 length equals 13 residues. Germline V gene sequence: CDR1 LGHDT, CDR2 YNNKEL (reference sequence). V lost 8 bases and J 1 base, leaving 9 bases between the germline ends.

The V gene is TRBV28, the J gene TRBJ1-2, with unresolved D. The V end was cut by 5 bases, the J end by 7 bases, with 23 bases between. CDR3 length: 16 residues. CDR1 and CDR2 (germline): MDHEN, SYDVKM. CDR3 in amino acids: CASSPAGSEHGVGYTF. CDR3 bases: TGTGCCAGCAGTCCAGCCGGTAGCGAGCATGGGGTTGGCTACACCTTC.

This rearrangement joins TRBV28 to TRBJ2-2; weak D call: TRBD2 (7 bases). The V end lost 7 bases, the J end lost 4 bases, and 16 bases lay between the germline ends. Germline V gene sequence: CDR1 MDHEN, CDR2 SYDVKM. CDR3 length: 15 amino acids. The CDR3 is CASIPAGAVTGELFF. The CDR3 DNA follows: TGTGCCAGCATTCCGGCGGGGGCGGTCACCGGGGAGCTGTTTTTT.

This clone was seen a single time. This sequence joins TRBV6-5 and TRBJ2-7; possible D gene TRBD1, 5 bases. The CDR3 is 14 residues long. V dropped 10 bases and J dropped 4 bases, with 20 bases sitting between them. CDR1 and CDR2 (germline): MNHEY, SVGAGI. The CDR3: CATSLQGVQYEQYF. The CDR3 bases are TGTGCCACCTCGCTGCAGGGTGTTCAGTACGAGCAGTACTTC.

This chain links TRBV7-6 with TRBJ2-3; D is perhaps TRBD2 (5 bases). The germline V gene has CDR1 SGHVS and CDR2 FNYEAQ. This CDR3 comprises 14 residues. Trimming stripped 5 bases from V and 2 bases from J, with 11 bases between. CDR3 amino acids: CASSPYGNTDTQYF. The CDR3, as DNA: TGTGCCAGCAGCCCGTACGGGAACACAGATACGCAGTATTTT. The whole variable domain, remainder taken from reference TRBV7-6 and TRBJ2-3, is GAGVSQSPRYKVTKRGQDVALRCDPISGHVSLYWYRQALGQGPEFLTYFNYEAQQDKSGLPNDRFSAERPEGSISTLTIQRTEQRDSAMYRCASSPYGNTDTQYFGPGTRLTVL.

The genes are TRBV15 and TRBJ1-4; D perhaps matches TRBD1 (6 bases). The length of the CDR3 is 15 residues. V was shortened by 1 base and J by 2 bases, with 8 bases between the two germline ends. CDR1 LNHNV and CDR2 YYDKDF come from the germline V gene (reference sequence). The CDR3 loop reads CATSRGGGTNEKLFF. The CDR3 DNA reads TGTGCCACCAGCAGAGGGGGGGGCACTAATGAAAAACTGTTTTTT.

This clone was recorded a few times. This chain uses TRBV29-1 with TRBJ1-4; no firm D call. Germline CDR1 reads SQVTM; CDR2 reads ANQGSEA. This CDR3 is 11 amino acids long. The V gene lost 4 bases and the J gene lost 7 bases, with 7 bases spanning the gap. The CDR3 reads CSVVGGEKLFF. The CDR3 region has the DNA TGCAGCGTTGTAGGCGGTGAAAAACTGTTTTTT.

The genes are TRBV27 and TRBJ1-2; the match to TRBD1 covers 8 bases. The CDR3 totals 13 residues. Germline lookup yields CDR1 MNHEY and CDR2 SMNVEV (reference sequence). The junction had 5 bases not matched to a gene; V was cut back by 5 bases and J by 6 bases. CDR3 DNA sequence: TGTGCCAGCAGTCAACGGACAGGGAATGGCTACACCTTC. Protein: CASSQRTGNGYTF.

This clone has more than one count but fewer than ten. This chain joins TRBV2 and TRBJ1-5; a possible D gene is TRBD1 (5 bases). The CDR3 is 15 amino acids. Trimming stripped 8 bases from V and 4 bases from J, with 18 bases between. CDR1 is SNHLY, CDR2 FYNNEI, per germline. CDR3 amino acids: CASCQGSAGNQPQHF. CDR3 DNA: TGTGCCAGCTGCCAGGGATCTGCTGGTAATCAGCCCCAGCATTTT. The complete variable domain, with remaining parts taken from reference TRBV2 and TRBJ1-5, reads EPEVTQTPSHQVTQMGQEVILRCVPISNHLYFYWYRQILGQKVEFLVSFYNNEISEKSEIFDDQFSVERPDGSNFTLKIRSTKLEDSAMYFCASCQGSAGNQPQHFGDGTRLSIL.

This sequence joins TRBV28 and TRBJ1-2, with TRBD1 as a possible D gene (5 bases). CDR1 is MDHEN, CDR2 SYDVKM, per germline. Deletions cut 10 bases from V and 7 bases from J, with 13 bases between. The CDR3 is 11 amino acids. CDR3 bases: TGTGCCACTAGGGGAACTCCTGGCTACACCTTC. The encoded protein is CATRGTPGYTF.